These T cell receptor beta chains were read from a single sample in a study of shared clonotypes between healthy human individuals. Repertoires were generated with immunoSEQ multiplex PCR, while TCRdb's copy carries only in-frame clones and drops some. The sample consists of some 2.1 million clones, 85% to 95% of them appearing once. The specimen sequenced was naive CD4+ T cells sorted from blood. These TCRs come from a man between 18 and 29 years old in good health. CDR3s include the opening cysteine and the closing phenylalanine or tryptophan. A D gene is named only where the DNA matches it firmly. Rows may omit the clone size; those that give it use once, few, many or a size class.

J: TRBJ1-2; size: -; V: TRBV27; D: -; DNA: TGTGCCAGCAGTCCCACCTTCCCCGGGCGCTACACCTTC; CDR3: CASSPTFPGRYTF
J: TRBJ2-3; size: -; V: TRBV7-8; D: -; DNA: TGTGCCAGCAGCCTAGGAGCGAGAACCCAACCAGATACGCAGTATTTT; CDR3: CASSLGARTQPDTQYF
J: TRBJ2-7; size: -; V: TRBV6-5; D: -; DNA: TGTGCCAGCAGTATCGTAGAGGGGTCCTACGAGCAGTACTTC; CDR3: CASSIVEGSYEQYF
J: TRBJ2-3; size: -; V: TRBV10-3; D: -; DNA: TGTGCCATCAGTGAAGGGCAGCCTAGCACAGATACGCAGTATTTT; CDR3: CAISEGQPSTDTQYF
J: TRBJ1-6; size: -; V: TRBV5-1; D: -; DNA: TGCGCCAGCAGCTTGGAGTTCCAGGGGAGTTCACCCCTCCACTTT; CDR3: CASSLEFQGSSPLHF
J: TRBJ2-7; size: -; V: TRBV5-1; D: -; DNA: TGCGCCAGCAAGAGACTAGACTCCTACGAGCAGTACTTC; CDR3: CASKRLDSYEQYF
J: TRBJ2-7; size: -; V: TRBV5-1; D: TRBD1; DNA: TGCGCCAGCAGCAGGGGACAGGGGGAGGGCGAGCAGTACTTC; CDR3: CASSRGQGEGEQYF
J: TRBJ1-2; size: -; V: TRBV15; D: -; DNA: TGTGCCACCAGCAGAGATCGACAGGACTATGGCTACACCTTC; CDR3: CATSRDRQDYGYTF
J: TRBJ1-1; size: -; V: TRBV7-6; D: -; DNA: TGTGCCAGCAGCCTTACGACCGAGCCATACACTGAAGCTTTCTTT; CDR3: CASSLTTEPYTEAFF
J: TRBJ1-5; size: -; V: TRBV4-3; D: -; DNA: TGCGCCAGCAGCCAAGATCGGGGGAATGGTCAGCCCCAGCATTTT; CDR3: CASSQDRGNGQPQHF
J: TRBJ2-1; size: -; V: TRBV5-4; D: TRBD2; DNA: TGTGCCAGCAGCAATTACGGGGGGATCACCTACAATGAGCAGTTCTTC; CDR3: CASSNYGGITYNEQFF
J: TRBJ1-1; size: -; V: TRBV6-5; D: -; DNA: TGTGCCAGCAGTTATGGACAGAACACTGAAGCTTTCTTT; CDR3: CASSYGQNTEAFF
J: TRBJ2-7; size: -; V: TRBV5-1; D: TRBD1; DNA: TGCGCCAGCAGCCCATGGACAGGGGTTGAATACGAGCAGTACTTC; CDR3: CASSPWTGVEYEQYF
J: TRBJ2-2; size: once; V: TRBV4-1; D: -; DNA: TGCGCCAGCAGCCGTGGGGCCCTAAACACCGGGGAGCTGTTTTTT; CDR3: CASSRGALNTGELFF
J: TRBJ1-2; size: -; V: TRBV7-9; D: -; DNA: TGTGCCAGCGGAGCGGAGGGGGGGGTTGGCTACACCTTC; CDR3: CASGAEGGVGYTF
J: TRBJ2-1; size: -; V: TRBV7-2; D: TRBD2; DNA: TGTGCCAGCAGCACCCGACTAGCGGGAGGTGATGAGCAGTTCTTC; CDR3: CASSTRLAGGDEQFF
J: TRBJ2-7; size: -; V: TRBV18; D: -; DNA: TGTGCCAGCTCACCACTGGGCGGCGGTTCCTACGAGCAGTACTTC; CDR3: CASSPLGGGSYEQYF
J: TRBJ2-7; size: -; V: TRBV4-2; D: -; DNA: TGTGCCAGCAGCCAAGAGCCCCCCGCGGAGCAGTACTTC; CDR3: CASSQEPPAEQYF
J: TRBJ1-2; size: -; V: TRBV19; D: -; DNA: TGTGCCAGTAGTGACACTAGAAAAGCGGGCTACACCTTC; CDR3: CASSDTRKAGYTF
J: TRBJ1-5; size: -; V: TRBV30; D: TRBD1; DNA: TGTGCCTGGGACTTAGGGGGGACAGGGGACTATCAGCCCCAGCATTTT; CDR3: CAWDLGGTGDYQPQHF
J: TRBJ1-2; size: -; V: TRBV11-2; D: -; DNA: TGTGCCAGCAGCCTATTGGGGGATGGCTACACCTTC; CDR3: CASSLLGDGYTF
J: TRBJ2-1; size: -; V: TRBV6-5; D: TRBD2; DNA: TGTGCCAGCAGTTACTCGCTAGCGGGGTTGAATGAGCAGTTCTTC; CDR3: CASSYSLAGLNEQFF
J: TRBJ2-7; size: -; V: TRBV15; D: TRBD2; DNA: TGTGCCACCAGCAGAGATTTAGCTAGCGGGAAAGCGGAGCAGTACTTC; CDR3: CATSRDLASGKAEQYF
J: TRBJ2-4; size: -; V: TRBV30; D: -; DNA: TGTGCCTGGAGTGTTAGTTTGATACCCCAAGCCAAAAACATTCAGTACTTC; CDR3: CAWSVSLIPQAKNIQYF
J: TRBJ2-7; size: once; V: TRBV4-1; D: -; DNA: TGCGCCAGCAGCCAAGTGACAAGAGAACACGAGCAGTACTTC; CDR3: CASSQVTREHEQYF
J: TRBJ2-2; size: -; V: TRBV11-3; D: TRBD2; DNA: TGTGCCAGCAGCTTAGGCGGGAGTAACACCGGGGAGCTGTTTTTT; CDR3: CASSLGGSNTGELFF
J: TRBJ2-5; size: once; V: TRBV6-5; D: -; DNA: TGTGCCAGCAGTCTCTTCGGGGAAGAGACCCAGTACTTC; CDR3: CASSLFGEETQYF
J: TRBJ1-4; size: -; V: TRBV7-8; D: -; DNA: TGTGCCAGCAGCCCCATCTACGGGGCGGTTAATGAAAAACTGTTTTTT; CDR3: CASSPIYGAVNEKLFF
J: TRBJ2-7; size: -; V: TRBV9; D: -; DNA: TGTGCCAGCAGCGTAGAGTGGAGCTCCTACGAGCAGTACTTC; CDR3: CASSVEWSSYEQYF
J: TRBJ2-1; size: -; V: TRBV11-3; D: -; DNA: TGTGCCAGCAGCTCGGGGGGCCCCTACAATGAGCAGTTCTTC; CDR3: CASSSGGPYNEQFF
J: TRBJ1-1; size: -; V: TRBV6-5; D: -; DNA: TGTGCCAGCATCCCACCCCATACGGGCGTCACTGAAGCTTTCTTT; CDR3: CASIPPHTGVTEAFF
J: TRBJ1-2; size: -; V: TRBV2; D: TRBD1; DNA: TGTGCCAGCGTCGGACAGGGGGGCTATGGCTACACCTTC; CDR3: CASVGQGGYGYTF
J: TRBJ1-2; size: -; V: TRBV6-6; D: -; DNA: TGTGCCAGCAGTCCCGACAGGAACTATGGCTACACCTTC; CDR3: CASSPDRNYGYTF
J: TRBJ1-2; size: -; V: TRBV10-2; D: TRBD1; DNA: TGCGCCGCAAGGAGGGGACAGGCCGATGGCTACACCTTC; CDR3: CAARRGQADGYTF
J: TRBJ1-2; size: -; V: TRBV5-1; D: -; DNA: TGCGCCAGCAGTACACTGGGTTTTAACTATGGCTACACCTTC; CDR3: CASSTLGFNYGYTF
J: TRBJ2-1; size: -; V: TRBV7-2; D: -; DNA: TGTGCCAGCAATCCGGGACAAATCTACAATGAGCAGTTCTTC; CDR3: CASNPGQIYNEQFF
J: TRBJ2-1; size: -; V: TRBV9; D: -; DNA: TGTGCCAGCAGCGTAGCCCTCCGGTCGGACAATGAGCAGTTCTTC; CDR3: CASSVALRSDNEQFF
J: TRBJ1-3; size: -; V: TRBV6-1; D: TRBD1; DNA: TGTGCCAGCAGGGGACAGGGGGAAGGAAACACCATATATTTT; CDR3: CASRGQGEGNTIYF
J: TRBJ1-5; size: -; V: TRBV4-3; D: -; DNA: TGCGCCAGCAGCCAATCGGTCGGGAATCAGCCCCAGCATTTT; CDR3: CASSQSVGNQPQHF
J: TRBJ2-2; size: -; V: TRBV11-3; D: -; DNA: TGTGCCAGCAGCCCACCGAACACCGGGGAGCTGTTTTTT; CDR3: CASSPPNTGELFF
J: TRBJ1-6; size: -; V: TRBV4-1; D: TRBD1; DNA: TGCGCCAGCAGCCAAGACCGGGACAGAGGCAAGCCCCTCCACTTT; CDR3: CASSQDRDRGKPLHF
J: TRBJ1-6; size: -; V: TRBV4-3; D: -; DNA: TGCGCCAGCAGCCAAGAACCGACGTCACCCCTCCACTTT; CDR3: CASSQEPTSPLHF
J: TRBJ2-1; size: -; V: TRBV6-1; D: -; DNA: TGTGCCAGCAGTGAGAAGGTAGGGAGTAGCGTAAAAGGTAATGAGCAGTTCTTC; CDR3: CASSEKVGSSVKGNEQFF
J: TRBJ1-2; size: -; V: TRBV10-3; D: -; DNA: TGTGCCACCTCGACTGACAGCTTCGGTGGCTACACCTTC; CDR3: CATSTDSFGGYTF
J: TRBJ1-6; size: -; V: TRBV28; D: TRBD1; DNA: TGTGCCACCGGACAGGACGGCTCCTATAATTCACCCCTCCACTTT; CDR3: CATGQDGSYNSPLHF
J: TRBJ2-7; size: -; V: TRBV28; D: -; DNA: TGTGCCAGCAGTCGCAAGGAGACAGGTGAGCAGTACTTC; CDR3: CASSRKETGEQYF
J: TRBJ2-7; size: -; V: TRBV6-6; D: -; DNA: TGTGCCAGCAGTCGACAGGCCGCCTACGAGCAGTACTTC; CDR3: CASSRQAAYEQYF
J: TRBJ1-6; size: -; V: TRBV6-6; D: -; DNA: TGTGCCAGCAGTTACTCGGCGGATGGTAATTCACCCCTCCACTTT; CDR3: CASSYSADGNSPLHF
J: TRBJ2-7; size: -; V: TRBV27; D: TRBD2; DNA: TGTGCCAGTTCCGGCGCCCAGCGGGGTACCTACGAGCAGTACTTC; CDR3: CASSGAQRGTYEQYF
J: TRBJ2-7; size: -; V: TRBV10-1; D: -; DNA: TGCGCCAGCAGTGAGGTGGCAAGGGACGAGCAGTACTTC; CDR3: CASSEVARDEQYF
J: TRBJ2-1; size: -; V: TRBV28; D: TRBD2; DNA: TGTGCCAGCAGTTCACCCGGGACTAGCGGTCTCTACAATGAGCAGTTCTTC; CDR3: CASSSPGTSGLYNEQFF
J: TRBJ2-1; size: -; V: TRBV10-1; D: TRBD1; DNA: TGCGCCAGCAGCAGGGGGTCCTACAATGAGCAGTTCTTC; CDR3: CASSRGSYNEQFF
J: TRBJ1-1; size: -; V: TRBV6-5; D: -; DNA: TGTGCCAGCAGTCGCGGTCTAGGGGGGACTGAAGCTTTCTTT; CDR3: CASSRGLGGTEAFF